This T cell receptor (beta chain) originates from a study of radiation and T cells in renal cell carcinoma. The CDR3 length is 14 residues. Trimming took off 2 bases at V and 4 bases at J, with 9 bases between the two ends. Per the germline V gene, CDR1 is MGHDK and CDR2 is SYGVNS. The protocol was immunoSEQ multiplex PCR, while the TCRdb copy is restricted to in-frame clones and leaves out a portion. The repertoire holds about 130,000 clones, about 88% seen once, with 12% in the top ten. Time point noted: baseline pretreatment blood. This sample's treatment: 15 Gy SBRT to primary tumor, nephrectomy 4 weeks later.

The sample here was blood, taken from a patient whose treatment included radiotherapy and nephrectomy. The clonotype was recovered from a woman in her forties or fifties with renal cell carcinoma. The gene calls are TRBV25-1 and TRBJ1-3, with D unresolved. The CDR3 bases are TGTGCCAGCAGTGAAGCAGGAGACGGAAACACCATATATTTT. This sequence encodes CASSEAGDGNTIYF. The whole variable domain, remainder taken from reference TRBV25-1 and TRBJ1-3, is EADIYQTPRYLVIGTGKKITLECSQTMGHDKMYWYQQDPGMELHLIHYSYGVNSTEKGDLSSESTVSRIRTEHFPLTLESARPSHTSQYLCASSEAGDGNTIYFGEGSWLTVV.